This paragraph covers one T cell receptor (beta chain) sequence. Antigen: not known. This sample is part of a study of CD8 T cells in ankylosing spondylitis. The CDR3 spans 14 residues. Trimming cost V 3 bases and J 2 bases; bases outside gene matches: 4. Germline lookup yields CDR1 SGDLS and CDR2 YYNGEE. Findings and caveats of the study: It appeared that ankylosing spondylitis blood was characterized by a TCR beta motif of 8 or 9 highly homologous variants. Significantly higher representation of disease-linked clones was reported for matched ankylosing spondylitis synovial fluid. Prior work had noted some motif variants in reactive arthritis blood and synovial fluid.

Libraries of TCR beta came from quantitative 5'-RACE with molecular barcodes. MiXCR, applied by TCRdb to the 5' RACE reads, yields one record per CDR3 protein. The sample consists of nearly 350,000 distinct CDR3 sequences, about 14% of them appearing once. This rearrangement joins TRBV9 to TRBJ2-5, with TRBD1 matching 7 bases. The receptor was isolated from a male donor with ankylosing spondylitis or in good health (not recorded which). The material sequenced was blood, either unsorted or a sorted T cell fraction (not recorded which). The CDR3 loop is CASSARGPQETQYF. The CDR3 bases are TGTGCCAGCAGCGCGAGGGGGCCACAAGAGACCCAGTACTTC.